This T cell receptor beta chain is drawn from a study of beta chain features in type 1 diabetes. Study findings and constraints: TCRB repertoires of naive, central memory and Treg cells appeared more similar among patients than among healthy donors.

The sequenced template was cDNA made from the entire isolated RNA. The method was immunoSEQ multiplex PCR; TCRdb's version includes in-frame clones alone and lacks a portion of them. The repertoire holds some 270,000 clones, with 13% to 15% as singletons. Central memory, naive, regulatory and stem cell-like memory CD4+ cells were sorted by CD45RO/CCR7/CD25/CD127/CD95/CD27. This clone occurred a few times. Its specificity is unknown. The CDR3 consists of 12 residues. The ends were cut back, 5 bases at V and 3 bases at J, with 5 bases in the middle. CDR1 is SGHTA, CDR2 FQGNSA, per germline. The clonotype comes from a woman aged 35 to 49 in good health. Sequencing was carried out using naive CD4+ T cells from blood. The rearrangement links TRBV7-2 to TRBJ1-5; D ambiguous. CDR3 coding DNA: TGTGCCAGCAGCCTCTCCAATCAGCCCCAGCATTTT. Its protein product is CASSLSNQPQHF. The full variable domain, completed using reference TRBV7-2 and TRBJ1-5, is GAGVSQSPSNKVTEKGKDVELRCDPISGHTALYWYRQSLGQGLEFLIYFQGNSAPDKSGLPSDRFSAERTGGSVSTLTIQRTQQEDSAVYLCASSLSNQPQHFGDGTRLSIL.